The 6 T cell receptor beta chains presented below share a single source sample, sequenced in a study of cytomegalovirus exposure and HLA in healthy donors. The study ran its PCR with 60 Vbeta and 13 Jbeta primers. Profiled with immunoSEQ multiplex PCR; TCRdb holds only in-frame clones, not every one. This table holds 150,000 to 200,000 clones, over 60% found once. Sequenced input: PBMCs. The receptors come from a woman aged 30 to 39 in good health and CMV-seronegative.

This clone was seen only a few times. The chain links TRBV19 to TRBJ2-1; TRBD1 is a possible D gene (6 bases). CDR3 length: 16 residues. Germline V gene sequence: CDR1 LNHDA, CDR2 SQIVND (reference sequence). V gave up 2 bases and J gave up 1 base, with 12 bases separating them. This chain's CDR3 is CASSITGGVSYNEQFF. DNA for the CDR3: TGTGCCAGTAGTATAACTGGGGGCGTGTCCTACAATGAGCAGTTCTTC. Full variable domain (missing parts from reference TRBV19 and TRBJ2-1): DGGITQSPKYLFRKEGQNVTLSCEQNLNHDAMYWYRQDPGQGLRLIYYSQIVNDFQKGDIAEGYSVSREKKESFPLTVTSAQKNPTAFYLCASSITGGVSYNEQFFGPGTRLTVL.

The chain joins TRBV11-2 to TRBJ2-1; TRBD1 matches 8 bases. V lost 5 bases and J lost 5; bases outside the gene matches: 11. Germline CDR1 reads SGHAT; CDR2 reads FQNNGV. The CDR3 spans 16 residues. Here the CDR3 DNA reads TGTGCCAGCAGCCCCCTGACAGGGGAACGGAACAATGAGCAGTTCTTC. Its translation: CASSPLTGERNNEQFF.

This clone was counted a few times. This rearrangement joins TRBV2 to TRBJ2-3, with a possible D match to TRBD1 (6 bases). Trimming shortened V by 9 bases and J by 2 bases, and 12 bases separated the two germline ends. The CDR3 extends over 13 amino acids. The germline V gene has CDR1 SNHLY and CDR2 FYNNEI. The CDR3 sequence is CASTNRATDTQYF. The DNA for the CDR3 is TGTGCCAGTACCAACAGGGCCACAGATACGCAGTATTTT.

The rearrangement links TRBV27 to TRBJ2-2; 8 bases map to TRBD2. CDR3 size: 16 residues. With 0 bases clipped from V and 4 bases from J, the junction kept 4 bases outside the gene matches. Germline loops: CDR1 MNHEY, CDR2 SMNVEV (reference sequence). In DNA form, the CDR3 reads TGTGCCAGCAGTTTATCGTGGCTAGCGGGCACCGGGGAGCTGTTTTTT. This gives the protein CASSLSWLAGTGELFF.

The V call is TRBV2, the J call TRBJ2-3; 11 bases line up with TRBD2. The CDR3 extends over 15 amino acids. J lost 2 bases, V lost 5 bases, and 3 bases had no gene match. Per the germline V gene, CDR1 is SNHLY and CDR2 is FYNNEI. The chain's CDR3 is CASSTGLAATDTQYF. The CDR3, as DNA: TGTGCCAGCAGTACGGGACTAGCGGCCACAGATACGCAGTATTTT.

This clone was observed a few times. CDR3 in amino acids: CASSRDSFSYEQYF. DNA of the CDR3: TGTGCCAGCAGCCGGGACAGCTTCTCCTACGAGCAGTACTTC. The V and J genes are TRBV11-2 and TRBJ2-7; TRBD1 aligns across 7 bases. The germline V gene encodes CDR1 SGHAT and CDR2 FQNNGV. V shed 5 bases and J 0 bases; nucleotides not matched to a gene: 4. The CDR3 runs to 14 residues.